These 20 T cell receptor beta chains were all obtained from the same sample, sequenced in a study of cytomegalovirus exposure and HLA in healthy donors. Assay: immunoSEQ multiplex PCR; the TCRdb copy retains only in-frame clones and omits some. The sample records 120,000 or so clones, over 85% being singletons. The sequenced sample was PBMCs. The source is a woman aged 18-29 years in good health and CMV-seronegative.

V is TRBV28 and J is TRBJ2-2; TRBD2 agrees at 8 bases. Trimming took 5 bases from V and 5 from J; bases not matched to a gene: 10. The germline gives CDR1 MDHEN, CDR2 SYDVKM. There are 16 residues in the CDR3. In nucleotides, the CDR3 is TGTGCCAGCAGTCCCATCAGGACTAGCAGGACCGGGGAGCTGTTTTTT. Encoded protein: CASSPIRTSRTGELFF.

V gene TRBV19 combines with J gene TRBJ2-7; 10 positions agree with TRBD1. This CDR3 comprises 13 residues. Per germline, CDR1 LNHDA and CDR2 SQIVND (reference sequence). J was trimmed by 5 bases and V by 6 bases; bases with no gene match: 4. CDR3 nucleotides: TGTGCCAGTAGGGGCGGGACAGGGGACGAGCAGTACTTC. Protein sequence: CASRGGTGDEQYF.

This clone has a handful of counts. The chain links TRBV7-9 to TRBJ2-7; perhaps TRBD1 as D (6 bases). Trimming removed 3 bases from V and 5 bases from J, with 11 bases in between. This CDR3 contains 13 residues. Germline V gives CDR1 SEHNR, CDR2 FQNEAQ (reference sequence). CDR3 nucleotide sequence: TGTGCCAGCAGCTTGGATGGGGGCCACGAGCAGTACTTC. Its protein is CASSLDGGHEQYF. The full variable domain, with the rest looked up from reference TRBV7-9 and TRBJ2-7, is DTGVSQNPRHKITKRGQNVTFRCDPISEHNRLYWYRQTLGQGPEFLTYFQNEAQLEKSRLLSDRFSAERPKGSFSTLEIQRTEQGDSAMYLCASSLDGGHEQYFGPGTRLTVT.

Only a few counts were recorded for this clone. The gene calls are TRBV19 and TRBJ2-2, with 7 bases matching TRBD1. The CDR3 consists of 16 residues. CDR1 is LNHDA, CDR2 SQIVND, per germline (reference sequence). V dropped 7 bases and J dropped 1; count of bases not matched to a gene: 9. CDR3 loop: CASTDPGQMNTGELFF. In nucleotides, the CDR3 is TGTGCCAGTACGGATCCGGGACAGATGAACACCGGGGAGCTGTTTTTT.

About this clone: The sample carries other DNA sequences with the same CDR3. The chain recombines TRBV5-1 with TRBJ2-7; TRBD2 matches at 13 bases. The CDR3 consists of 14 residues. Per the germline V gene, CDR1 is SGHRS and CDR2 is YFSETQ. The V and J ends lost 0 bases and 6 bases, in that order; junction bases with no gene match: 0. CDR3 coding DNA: TGCGCCAGCAGCTTGGGACTAGCGGGGGGCGAGCAGTACTTC. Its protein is CASSLGLAGGEQYF.

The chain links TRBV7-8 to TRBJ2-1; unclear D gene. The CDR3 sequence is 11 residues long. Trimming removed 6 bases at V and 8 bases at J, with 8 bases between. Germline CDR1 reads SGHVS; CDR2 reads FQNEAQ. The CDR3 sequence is CASRYGDEQFF. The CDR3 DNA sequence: TGTGCCAGCAGGTACGGTGATGAGCAGTTCTTC.

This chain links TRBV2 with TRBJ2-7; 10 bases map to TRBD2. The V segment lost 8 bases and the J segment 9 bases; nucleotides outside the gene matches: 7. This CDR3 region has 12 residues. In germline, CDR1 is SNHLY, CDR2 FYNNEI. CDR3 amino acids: CASGGLAMGQYF. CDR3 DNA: TGTGCCAGCGGGGGACTAGCGATGGGGCAGTACTTC.

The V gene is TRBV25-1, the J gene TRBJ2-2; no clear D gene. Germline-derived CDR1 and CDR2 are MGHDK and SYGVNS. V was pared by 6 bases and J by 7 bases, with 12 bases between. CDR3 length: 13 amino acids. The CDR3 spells CASSPLSRGELFF. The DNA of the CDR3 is TGTGCCAGCAGCCCCCTTTCTCGCGGGGAGCTGTTTTTT.

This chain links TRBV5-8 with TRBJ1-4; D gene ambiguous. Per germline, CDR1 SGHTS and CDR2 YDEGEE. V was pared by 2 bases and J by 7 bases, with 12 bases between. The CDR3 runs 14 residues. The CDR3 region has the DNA TGTGCCAGCAGCTTAATCCAAAGCGGTGAAAAACTGTTTTTT. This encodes CASSLIQSGEKLFF.

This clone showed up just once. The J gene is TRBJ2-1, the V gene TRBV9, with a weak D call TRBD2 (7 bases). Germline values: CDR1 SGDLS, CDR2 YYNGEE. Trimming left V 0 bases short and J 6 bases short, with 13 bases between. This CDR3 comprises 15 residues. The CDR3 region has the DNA TGTGCCAGCAGCGTAGTCGGGGGGCCCCGCAATGAGCAGTTCTTC. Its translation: CASSVVGGPRNEQFF.

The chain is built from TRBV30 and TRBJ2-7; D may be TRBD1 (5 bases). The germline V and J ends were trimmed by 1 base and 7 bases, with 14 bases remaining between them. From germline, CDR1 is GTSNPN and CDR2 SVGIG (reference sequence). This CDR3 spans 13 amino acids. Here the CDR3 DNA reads TGTGCCTGGAGTGCACAGGCCGCCGGTGAGCAGTACTTC. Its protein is CAWSAQAAGEQYF.

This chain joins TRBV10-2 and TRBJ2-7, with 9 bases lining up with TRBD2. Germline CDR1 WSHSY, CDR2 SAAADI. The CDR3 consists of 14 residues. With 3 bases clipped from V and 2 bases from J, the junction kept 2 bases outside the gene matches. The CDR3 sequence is CASSEGGRAYEQYF. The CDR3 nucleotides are TGCGCCAGCAGTGAAGGCGGGAGGGCCTACGAGCAGTACTTC.

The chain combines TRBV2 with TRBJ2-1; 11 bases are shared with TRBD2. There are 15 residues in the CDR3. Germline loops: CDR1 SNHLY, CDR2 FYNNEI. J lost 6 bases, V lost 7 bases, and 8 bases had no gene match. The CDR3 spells CASIKLAGAPNEQFF. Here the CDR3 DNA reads TGTGCCAGCATCAAACTAGCGGGGGCCCCCAATGAGCAGTTCTTC.

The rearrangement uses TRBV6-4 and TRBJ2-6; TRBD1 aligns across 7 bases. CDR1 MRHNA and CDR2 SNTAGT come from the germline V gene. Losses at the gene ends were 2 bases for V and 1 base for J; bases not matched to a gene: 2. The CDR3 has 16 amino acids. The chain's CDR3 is CASSDRQGSGANVLTF. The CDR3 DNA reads TGTGCCAGCAGTGACCGACAGGGATCTGGGGCCAACGTCCTGACTTTC.

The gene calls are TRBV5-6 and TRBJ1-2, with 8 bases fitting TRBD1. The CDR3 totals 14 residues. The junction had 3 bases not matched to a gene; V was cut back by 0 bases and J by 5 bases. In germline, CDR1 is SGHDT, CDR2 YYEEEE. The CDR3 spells CASSLVDRAYGYTF. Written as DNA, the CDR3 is TGTGCCAGCAGCTTGGTGGACAGGGCTTATGGCTACACCTTC.

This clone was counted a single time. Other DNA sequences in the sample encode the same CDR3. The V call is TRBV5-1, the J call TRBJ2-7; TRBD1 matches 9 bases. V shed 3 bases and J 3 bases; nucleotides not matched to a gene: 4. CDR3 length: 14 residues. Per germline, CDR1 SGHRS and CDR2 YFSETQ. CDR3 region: CASSSGTGSYEQYF. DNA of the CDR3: TGCGCCAGCAGCTCCGGGACAGGGAGCTACGAGCAGTACTTC.

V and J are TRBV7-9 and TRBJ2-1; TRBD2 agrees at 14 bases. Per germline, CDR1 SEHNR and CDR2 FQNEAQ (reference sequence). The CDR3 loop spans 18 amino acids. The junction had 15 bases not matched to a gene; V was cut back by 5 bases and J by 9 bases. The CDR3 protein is CASSLRLAGGPSGGEQFF. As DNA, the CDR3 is TGTGCCAGCAGCCTAAGACTAGCGGGAGGGCCCTCGGGGGGTGAGCAGTTCTTC.

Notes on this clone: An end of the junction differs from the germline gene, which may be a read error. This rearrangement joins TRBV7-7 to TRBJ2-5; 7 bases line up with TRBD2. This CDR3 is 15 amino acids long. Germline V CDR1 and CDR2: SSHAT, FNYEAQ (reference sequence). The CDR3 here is CASSLSSGTQETQYF. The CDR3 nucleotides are TGTGCTAGCAGCTTAAGCAGCGGGACCCAAGAGACCCAGTACTTC. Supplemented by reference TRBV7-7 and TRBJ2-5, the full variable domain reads GAGVSQSPRYKVTKRGQDVTLRCDPISSHATLYWYQQALGQGPEFLTYFNYEAQPDKSGLPSDRFSAERPEGSISTLTIQRTEQRDSAMYRCASSLSSGTQETQYFGPGTRLLVL.

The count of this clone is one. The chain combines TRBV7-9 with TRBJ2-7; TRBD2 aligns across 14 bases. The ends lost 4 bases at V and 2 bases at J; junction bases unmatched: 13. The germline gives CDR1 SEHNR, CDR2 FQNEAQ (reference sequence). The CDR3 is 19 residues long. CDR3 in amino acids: CASSSTSGTSGSSPYEQYF. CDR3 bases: TGTGCCAGCAGCTCGACCTCCGGGACTAGCGGGAGTTCCCCCTACGAGCAGTACTTC.

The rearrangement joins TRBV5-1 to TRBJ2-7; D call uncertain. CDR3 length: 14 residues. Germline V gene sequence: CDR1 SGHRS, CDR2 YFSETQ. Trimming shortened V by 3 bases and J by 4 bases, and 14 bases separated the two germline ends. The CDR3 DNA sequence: TGCGCCAGCAGCTCGCGCAACCCCCTTTACGAGCAGTACTTC. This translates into CASSSRNPLYEQYF.